The 18 T cell receptor beta chains presented below share a single source sample, sequenced in a study of identical twins. MiXCR, applied by TCRdb to the 5' RACE reads, yields one record per CDR3 protein. The sample comprises about 460,000 distinct CDR3 sequences, 14% of which are singletons, and around 0.52% rests with the top ten. This same sample was also part of a study on yellow fever vaccine responses in identical twins.

The source material was CD4+ T cells sorted from blood. These receptors came from a woman aged 18-29 years in good health.

This clonotype was counted ten times or more. J is TRBJ2-1 and V is TRBV5-1; D is unresolved. The ends were cut back, 2 bases at V and 7 bases at J, with 10 bases in the middle. Germline V gene data show CDR1 as SGHRS and CDR2 as YFSETQ. The CDR3 length is 13 residues. The CDR3 coding sequence is TGCGCCAGCAGCTTTGGTGTCTATAATGAGCAGTTCTTC. The encoded protein is CASSFGVYNEQFF.

The chain recombines TRBV29-1 with TRBJ2-1, with 14 bases matching TRBD2. Germline CDR1 reads SQVTM; CDR2 reads ANQGSEA. CDR3 length: 13 residues. The J segment lost 9 bases and the V segment lost 7 bases, leaving 5 bases of the junction unmatched. CDR3 amino acids: CSARLAGGGEQFF. CDR3 in DNA: TGCAGCGCCCGACTAGCGGGAGGGGGTGAGCAGTTCTTC.

This clonotype was detected many times. The chain employs TRBV11-3 and TRBJ2-1; D not resolved. Per the germline V gene, CDR1 is SGHNT and CDR2 is YENEEA. Trimming took off 4 bases at V and 7 bases at J, with 5 bases between the two ends. The CDR3 is 11 residues long. CDR3 DNA: TGTGCCAGCAGCTCGACAAATGAGCAGTTCTTC. It specifies CASSSTNEQFF.

V and J are TRBV20-1 and TRBJ2-7; D ambiguous. Germline-derived CDR1 and CDR2 are DFQATT and SNEGSKA (reference sequence). V was trimmed by 1 base and J by 5 bases, leaving 9 bases between them. The CDR3 is made up of 12 amino acids. CDR3 in DNA: TGCAGTGCTAGAGCCTCGGATAACGAGCAGTACTTC. Its protein product is CSARASDNEQYF.

This clonotype was seen ten or more times. V usage is TRBV3-1 and J usage is TRBJ2-7, with 7 nucleotides matching TRBD2. Germline CDR1 is LGHDT and CDR2 is YNNKEL (reference sequence). Trimming removed 5 bases from V and 2 bases from J; junction bases left unmatched: 3. The CDR3 has 13 amino acids. CDR3 DNA sequence: TGTGCCAGCAGCTCCCGGGGGGCCTACGAGCAGTACTTC. It yields the protein CASSSRGAYEQYF.

This chain uses TRBV5-8 with TRBJ2-1; TRBD2 matches at 11 bases. The CDR3 is 15 residues long. CDR1 and CDR2 (germline): SGHTS, YDEGEE. V gave up 4 bases and J gave up 5 bases; unmatched junction bases: 5. The CDR3 DNA follows: TGTGCCAGCAGCAAGGGACTAGCGGCGAACAATGAGCAGTTCTTC. Translated, it gives CASSKGLAANNEQFF.

V is TRBV20-1 and J is TRBJ2-1; the match to TRBD2 covers 8 bases. CDR3 length: 15 amino acids. Germline V gene lookup returns CDR1 DFQATT and CDR2 SNEGSKA (reference sequence). The ends lost 5 bases at V and 3 bases at J; junction bases unmatched: 9. The DNA of the CDR3 is TGCAGTGCTGATCCCGGGACTAGAAACTACAATGAGCAGTTCTTC. It specifies CSADPGTRNYNEQFF.

The chain employs TRBV5-1 and TRBJ2-5, with 7 bases fitting TRBD2. Germline V gives CDR1 SGHRS, CDR2 YFSETQ. The CDR3 loop spans 15 amino acids. V gave up 0 bases and J gave up 5 bases; unmatched junction bases: 7. The CDR3 sequence: CASSLGGRGKETQYF. In DNA form, the CDR3 reads TGCGCCAGCAGCTTGGGCGGGAGAGGAAAGGAGACCCAGTACTTC.

The gene calls are TRBV7-8 and TRBJ2-4, with D perhaps matching TRBD1 or TRBD2 (5 bases each). This CDR3 has 15 residues. The V end lost 3 bases, the J end lost 2 bases, and 11 bases lay between the germline ends. The germline CDR1 and CDR2 sequences are SGHVS and FQNEAQ. CDR3 DNA sequence: TGTGCCAGCAGCTTGGGGGTAATCACCAAAAACATTCAGTACTTC. Translated: CASSLGVITKNIQYF.

The rearrangement links TRBV5-5 to TRBJ2-7; D is possibly TRBD2 (5 bases). CDR3 size: 12 residues. V was clipped by 6 bases and J by 6 bases, with 13 bases between them. Per the germline V gene, CDR1 is SGHKS and CDR2 is YYEKEE (reference sequence). The DNA for the CDR3 is TGTGCCAGCATCCAGGACTGGGGCGAGCAGTACTTC. Translated, it gives CASIQDWGEQYF.

The chain uses TRBV20-1 and TRBJ1-1; perhaps TRBD1 as D (5 bases). Germline V gene data show CDR1 as DFQATT and CDR2 as SNEGSKA (reference sequence). Trimming removed 4 bases from V and 4 bases from J, with 19 bases in between. The CDR3 consists of 15 residues. CDR3: CSAKEGQGWSTEAFF. CDR3 bases: TGCAGTGCTAAGGAGGGGCAGGGATGGAGCACTGAAGCTTTCTTT.

This clonotype was found a few times. The V gene is TRBV19, the J gene TRBJ2-1; D is tentatively TRBD1 or TRBD2 (5 bases each). The V gene lost 6 bases and the J gene lost 8 bases, with 20 bases spanning the gap. This CDR3 region has 15 residues. Germline V gene lookup returns CDR1 LNHDA and CDR2 SQIVND (reference sequence). CDR3 in DNA: TGTGCCAGTAGCGACTGGGACGCGGGCGGCGATGAGCAGTTCTTC. It encodes CASSDWDAGGDEQFF.

The rearrangement links TRBV11-3 to TRBJ2-5, with D perhaps assigned TRBD1 or TRBD2 (5 bases each). The V gene's germline CDR1 is SGHNT and CDR2 YENEEA. The CDR3 spans 15 residues. Trimming pared 1 base from V and 3 bases from J, leaving 12 bases between. The CDR3 bases are TGTGCCAGCAGCTTAGGTCAGGGACCTGAAGAGACCCAGTACTTC. Translating gives CASSLGQGPEETQYF.

This chain connects TRBV5-1 to TRBJ1-2, with 7 bases matching TRBD1. The CDR3 is 14 residues long. J was trimmed by 6 bases and V by 5 bases; bases with no gene match: 10. The germline V gene encodes CDR1 SGHRS and CDR2 YFSETQ. The CDR3 sequence: CASSLLTGKDGYTF. In DNA form, the CDR3 reads TGCGCCAGCAGTTTACTGACAGGGAAGGATGGCTACACCTTC.

This clonotype was found a few times. V gene TRBV10-3 combines with J gene TRBJ2-5, with unresolved D. V lost 6 bases and J 7 bases, leaving 12 bases between the germline ends. The V gene's germline CDR1 is ENHRY and CDR2 SYGVKD. The CDR3 runs to 12 residues. The CDR3 DNA is TGTGCCATCAGAGATCAAATAGGGACCCAGTACTTC. Translating gives CAIRDQIGTQYF.

The table lists this clonotype with a few counts. The chain is built from TRBV28 and TRBJ1-1; TRBD1 might be the D (5 bases). V gave up 8 bases and J gave up 3 bases, with 16 bases separating them. Germline V gene sequence: CDR1 MDHEN, CDR2 SYDVKM. The CDR3 extends over 14 amino acids. CDR3 loop: CASGRLGTDTEAFF. The CDR3 region has the DNA TGTGCCAGCGGGAGGCTGGGGACGGACACTGAAGCTTTCTTT.

This clonotype has a handful of counts. This rearrangement joins TRBV4-1 to TRBJ2-2; TRBD1 is a possible D gene (6 bases). In germline, CDR1 is MGHRA, CDR2 YSYEKL. Trimming pared 1 base from V and 4 bases from J, leaving 10 bases between. The length of the CDR3 is 15 residues. The CDR3 spells CASSQAGAGTGELFF. CDR3 nucleotide sequence: TGCGCCAGCAGCCAAGCAGGGGCAGGCACCGGGGAGCTGTTTTTT.

This chain links TRBV20-1 with TRBJ2-7, with 13 bases aligning to TRBD2. Germline V CDR1 and CDR2: DFQATT, SNEGSKA (reference sequence). The CDR3 has 16 amino acids. The V and J ends lost 6 bases and 1 base, in that order; junction bases with no gene match: 9. Written as DNA, the CDR3 is TGCAGTGCCAAAGGGACTAGCGGGGACCTATCCTACGAGCAGTACTTC. Its translation: CSAKGTSGDLSYEQYF.